The present T cell receptor beta chain was sequenced within a study of long-term antiretroviral therapy in people with HIV. A minimum of one pre-ART and two post-ART PBMC samples existed for each donor. Study-wide findings and caveats: Post-treatment diversity went higher with ART but stayed below transplant donor controls.

Researchers report immunoSEQ v3.0 was run at survey level. The data were produced by immunoSEQ multiplex PCR, yet TCRdb's version contains in-frame clones alone and is incomplete. The sample holds roughly 50,000 clones; around 80% are singletons and the top ten take 2.5% to 3%. As to this clone: The antigen is undetermined.

The CDR3 loop spans 16 amino acids. Germline V gives CDR1 MNHEY, CDR2 SVGAGI. V was shortened by 0 bases and J by 4 bases, with 16 bases between the two germline ends. This material consisted of unsorted PBMCs, taken 0.8 years after starting antiretroviral therapy. The J gene is TRBJ2-7, the V gene TRBV6-5, with D perhaps TRBD1 (5 bases). The receptor was derived from a woman aged 18-35 years with HIV. The CDR3 bases are TGTGCCAGCAGTTACTCTACCCTCGGACCAGGGTACGAGCAGTACTTC. Protein product: CASSYSTLGPGYEQYF.